This is a list of T cell receptor beta chains from one sample in a study of PD-L1 blockade in urothelial cancer. The repertoire was sequenced with immunoSEQ multiplex PCR; TCRdb's copy has only in-frame clones and lacks some. The table records nearly 50,000 clones, 65% to 85% of them present only once. The sequencing used PBMCs, collected around atezolizumab (anti-PD-L1) treatment. The receptors originated from a man in his 70s with urothelial cancer. The CDR3 runs from the conserved cysteine through the conserved F or W. A D gene is named only where the DNA matches it firmly. A row's size may be missing; if present it is once, few, many or a size class.

j_gene: TRBJ1-2
abundance: once
v_gene: TRBV6-5
d_gene: NA
CDR3aa: CASSYYRGSDYGYTF
CDR3nt: TGTGCCAGCAGTTACTATCGGGGGTCGGACTATGGCTACACCTTC

j_gene: TRBJ2-7
abundance: NA
v_gene: TRBV19
d_gene: NA
CDR3aa: CASSPGRNYEQYF
CDR3nt: TGTGCCAGTAGTCCCGGGAGAAACTACGAGCAGTACTTC

j_gene: TRBJ1-5
abundance: NA
v_gene: TRBV29-1
d_gene: NA
CDR3aa: CSVLLRTENQPQHF
CDR3nt: TGCAGCGTTCTCCTGAGGACAGAAAATCAGCCCCAGCATTTT

j_gene: TRBJ2-3
abundance: NA
v_gene: TRBV2
d_gene: TRBD2
CDR3aa: CASSEREGPDTQYF
CDR3nt: TGTGCCAGCAGTGAGCGGGAGGGCCCGGATACGCAGTATTTT

j_gene: TRBJ2-1
abundance: NA
v_gene: TRBV6-5
d_gene: TRBD1
CDR3aa: CASSYGRGSLNEQFF
CDR3nt: TGTGCCAGCAGTTACGGCAGGGGGTCGCTAAATGAGCAGTTCTTC

j_gene: TRBJ2-7
abundance: NA
v_gene: TRBV30
d_gene: TRBD1
CDR3aa: CAWSVTGRYEQYF
CDR3nt: TGTGCCTGGAGTGTGACAGGGCGCTACGAGCAGTACTTC

j_gene: TRBJ1-1
abundance: NA
v_gene: TRBV19
d_gene: TRBD1
CDR3aa: CASSLDRDNTEAFF
CDR3nt: TGTGCCAGTAGTTTGGACAGGGACAACACTGAAGCTTTCTTT

j_gene: TRBJ2-3
abundance: once
v_gene: TRBV7-8
d_gene: TRBD2
CDR3aa: CASSSKRASGTVVDTQYF
CDR3nt: TGTGCCAGCAGCTCGAAGAGGGCTAGCGGAACGGTCGTGGATACGCAGTATTTT

j_gene: TRBJ2-7
abundance: once
v_gene: TRBV30
d_gene: TRBD1
CDR3aa: CAWSQPGQGVNEQYF
CDR3nt: TGTGCCTGGAGTCAACCGGGACAGGGGGTCAACGAGCAGTACTTC

j_gene: TRBJ2-3
abundance: NA
v_gene: TRBV5-1
d_gene: NA
CDR3aa: CASSSTLWQYF
CDR3nt: TGCGCCAGCAGCTCGACACTTTGGCAGTATTTT

j_gene: TRBJ2-7
abundance: once
v_gene: TRBV6-6
d_gene: NA
CDR3aa: CASSYRSYEQYF
CDR3nt: TGTGCCAGCAGTTATAGGAGCTACGAGCAGTACTTC

j_gene: TRBJ2-3
abundance: NA
v_gene: TRBV19
d_gene: NA
CDR3aa: CASAPQDTDTQYF
CDR3nt: TGTGCCAGTGCCCCCCAGGATACAGATACGCAGTATTTT

j_gene: TRBJ1-1
abundance: NA
v_gene: TRBV28
d_gene: TRBD1
CDR3aa: CASWVTGVVTEAFF
CDR3nt: TGTGCCAGCTGGGTTACAGGGGTTGTGACTGAAGCTTTCTTT

j_gene: TRBJ1-1
abundance: NA
v_gene: TRBV5-1
d_gene: NA
CDR3aa: CASSLVPGVNTEAFF
CDR3nt: TGCGCCAGCAGCTTGGTCCCAGGGGTGAACACTGAAGCTTTCTTT

j_gene: TRBJ1-1
abundance: NA
v_gene: TRBV6-1
d_gene: TRBD1
CDR3aa: CASSPGTGGNTEAFF
CDR3nt: TGTGCCAGCAGCCCCGGGACAGGGGGGAACACTGAAGCTTTCTTT

j_gene: TRBJ2-1
abundance: NA
v_gene: TRBV5-1
d_gene: NA
CDR3aa: CASSLGADSNEQFF
CDR3nt: TGCGCCAGCAGCTTGGGGGCGGACTCAAATGAGCAGTTCTTC

j_gene: TRBJ2-5
abundance: NA
v_gene: TRBV11-2
d_gene: NA
CDR3aa: CASSLGRQETQYF
CDR3nt: TGTGCCAGCAGCTTAGGGCGGCAAGAGACCCAGTACTTC

j_gene: TRBJ1-4
abundance: once
v_gene: TRBV14
d_gene: NA
CDR3aa: CASSQVGVEKLFF
CDR3nt: TGTGCCAGCAGCCAAGTTGGAGTCGAAAAACTGTTTTTT

j_gene: TRBJ2-5
abundance: NA
v_gene: TRBV5-1
d_gene: NA
CDR3aa: CASSFPHEQETQYF
CDR3nt: TGCGCCAGCAGCTTCCCACACGAACAAGAGACCCAGTACTTC

j_gene: TRBJ2-3
abundance: once
v_gene: TRBV4-1
d_gene: TRBD2
CDR3aa: CASSPRGEGLIDTQYF
CDR3nt: TGCGCCAGCAGCCCCCGGGGGGAGGGCCTGATAGATACGCAGTATTTT

j_gene: TRBJ2-3
abundance: NA
v_gene: TRBV11-2
d_gene: TRBD2
CDR3aa: CASSSGGRLADTQYF
CDR3nt: TGTGCCAGCAGCTCAGGCGGGAGGTTGGCAGATACGCAGTATTTT

j_gene: TRBJ1-1
abundance: NA
v_gene: TRBV27
d_gene: NA
CDR3aa: CASSTQDGYTEAFF
CDR3nt: TGTGCCAGCAGTACACAGGACGGATACACTGAAGCTTTCTTT

j_gene: TRBJ1-1
abundance: once
v_gene: TRBV18
d_gene: NA
CDR3aa: CASSPGGGQINTEAFF
CDR3nt: TGTGCCAGCTCACCGGGAGGGGGACAAATTAACACTGAAGCTTTCTTT

j_gene: TRBJ1-5
abundance: NA
v_gene: TRBV15
d_gene: NA
CDR3aa: CATSTRGGGNQPQHF
CDR3nt: TGTGCCACCAGCACCCGGGGAGGGGGCAATCAGCCCCAGCATTTT

j_gene: TRBJ1-5
abundance: NA
v_gene: TRBV2
d_gene: NA
CDR3aa: CASSRQPNQPQHF
CDR3nt: TGTGCCAGCAGTAGACAGCCCAATCAGCCCCAGCATTTT

j_gene: TRBJ2-2
abundance: NA
v_gene: TRBV7-3
d_gene: TRBD2
CDR3aa: CASSIDYSSGSRAGELFF
CDR3nt: TGTGCCAGCAGCATTGACTACTCTAGCGGGAGTAGGGCCGGGGAGCTGTTTTTT

j_gene: TRBJ1-2
abundance: few
v_gene: TRBV5-1
d_gene: NA
CDR3aa: CASSLGQGEGYTF
CDR3nt: TGCGCCAGCAGCTTGGGCCAGGGTGAAGGCTACACCTTC

j_gene: TRBJ2-2
abundance: NA
v_gene: TRBV28
d_gene: TRBD2
CDR3aa: CASSLGGLAGGTWGELFF
CDR3nt: TGTGCCAGCAGTTTAGGGGGACTAGCGGGAGGAACATGGGGGGAGCTGTTTTTT

j_gene: TRBJ2-2
abundance: NA
v_gene: TRBV5-1
d_gene: NA
CDR3aa: CARCGVGDGTGELFF
CDR3nt: TGCGCCAGATGCGGGGTGGGAGATGGCACCGGGGAGCTGTTTTTT